The 18 T cell receptor beta chains below all came from one sample that was sequenced in a study of Graves' ophthalmopathy and Graves' hyperthyroidism. The study amplified TCR beta CDR3 regions using RNA transcripts. A first-round RT-PCR used HTBI primers, followed by a second-round multiplex PCR. Each CDR3 protein is one row after TCRdb ran MiXCR on the multiplex PCR reads. This sample yields about 500,000 distinct CDR3 sequences, of which approximately 14% are seen a single time; approximately 9.8% belongs to the top ten. Sequencing was done on a sample of blood. The receptors stem from a woman aged 25 to 39 with Graves' ophthalmopathy.

This clonotype was detected many times. This CDR3 is CSVWGGESNTGELFF. CDR3 sequence (DNA): TGCAGCGTTTGGGGGGGAGAGTCGAACACCGGGGAGCTGTTTTTT. The chain recombines TRBV29-1 with TRBJ2-2, with 7 bases fitting TRBD2. Trimming cost V 5 bases and J 0 bases; bases outside gene matches: 6. This CDR3 region has 15 residues. Germline CDR1 SQVTM, CDR2 ANQGSEA.

This clonotype was observed many times. The rearrangement joins TRBV12-5 to TRBJ1-1; no definite D call. The CDR3 spans 14 residues. V lost 7 bases and J 2 bases, leaving 14 bases between the germline ends. Germline CDR1 LGHNT, CDR2 FRNRAP. The CDR3 sequence: CASDLYLANTEAFF. CDR3 bases: TGTGCTAGTGATCTTTATTTGGCCAACACTGAAGCTTTCTTT.

The chain recombines TRBV10-3 with TRBJ2-5; a weak D match, TRBD1 (6 bases). This CDR3 is 14 amino acids long. Per germline, CDR1 ENHRY and CDR2 SYGVKD. The germline V and J ends were trimmed by 3 bases and 4 bases, with 12 bases remaining between them. CDR3 DNA: TGTGCCATCAGTGAACAGGGCCTGGGAGAGACCCAGTACTTC. Amino acid sequence: CAISEQGLGETQYF.

There are many counts of this clonotype. The V and J genes are TRBV12-3 or TRBV12-4 and TRBJ2-7; D gene ambiguous. The ends were cut back, 0 bases at V and 5 bases at J, with 5 bases in the middle. The CDR3 is made up of 12 amino acids. CDR3 in DNA: TGTGCCAGCAGTTTAGCCCCCCACGAGCAGTACTTC. Amino acids: CASSLAPHEQYF.

Details on this clonotype: A much larger clonotype is one base distant, so this may be a read error. This chain uses TRBV2 with TRBJ2-4, with a tentative D call TRBD1 (6 bases). CDR1 and CDR2 from the germline V gene are SNHLY and FYNNEI. This CDR3 has 15 amino acids. CDR3 sequence reads: CASSEAGSDRNIKYF. The CDR3 nucleotides read TGTGCCAGCAGTGAAGCGGGATCGGACAGAAACATTAAGTACTTC.

This clonotype was recorded at least ten times. The chain uses TRBV6-1 and TRBJ2-2, with 9 nucleotides matching TRBD1. CDR3 length: 17 amino acids. Per the germline V gene, CDR1 is MNHNS and CDR2 is SASEGT. Germline trimming cut 1 base from V and 4 bases from J; bases unmatched to any gene: 7. The CDR3 DNA sequence: TGTGCCAGCAGTGAAGATACAGGGGGCGCGGGCACCGGGGAGCTGTTTTTT. Translated, it gives CASSEDTGGAGTGELFF.

In this sample, this clonotype turned up many times. The rearrangement joins TRBV6-1 to TRBJ1-5; no definite D call. The V end was cut by 4 bases, the J end by 7 bases, with 17 bases between. This CDR3 contains 15 residues. Germline assignment: CDR1 MNHNS and CDR2 SASEGT. DNA for the CDR3: TGTGCCAGCAGTGTCGGCTTCACGGCGGGACAGCCCCAGCATTTT. Translating it yields CASSVGFTAGQPQHF.

This clonotype was counted many times. V usage is TRBV9 and J usage is TRBJ1-1; D not resolved. The ends were cut back, 0 bases at V and 2 bases at J, with 8 bases in the middle. The CDR3 is 14 amino acids. The germline gives CDR1 SGDLS, CDR2 YYNGEE. The CDR3 loop reads CASSVAGDNTEAFF. For the CDR3, the DNA is TGTGCCAGCAGCGTAGCGGGTGACAACACTGAAGCTTTCTTT.

This clonotype came up many times. The gene calls are TRBV27 and TRBJ1-5; D is possibly TRBD1 (5 bases). V lost 3 bases to trimming and J lost 2 bases, with 11 bases between them. The germline gives CDR1 MNHEY, CDR2 SMNVEV (reference sequence). The CDR3 has 15 amino acids. In nucleotides, the CDR3 is TGTGCCAGCAGTTTGGGGGTTGCCGGCAATCAGCCCCAGCATTTT. Protein product: CASSLGVAGNQPQHF.

Here the CDR3 reads CASSFAFLGGGGYTF. The CDR3 DNA reads TGTGCCAGCAGTTTCGCCTTTTTAGGGGGCGGCGGCTACACCTTC. V is TRBV12-3 or TRBV12-4 and J is TRBJ1-2; 7 nucleotides match TRBD1. J was trimmed by 8 bases and V by 3 bases; bases with no gene match: 12. The CDR3 runs to 15 residues.

This clonotype appeared a few times. The V call is TRBV3-1, the J call TRBJ2-2; 7 bases are shared with TRBD1. The germline V gene has CDR1 LGHDT and CDR2 YNNKEL (reference sequence). J lost 6 bases, V lost 4 bases, and 11 bases had no gene match. The CDR3 runs 16 residues. The CDR3 DNA follows: TGTGCCAGCAGCCGAGTGGGTACAGGGGTCGCCGGGGAGCTGTTTTTT. Translated: CASSRVGTGVAGELFF.

Regarding this clonotype: This sequence may be a read error, since a much larger clone differs from it by one base. The gene calls are TRBV18 and TRBJ2-7; TRBD1 aligns across 10 bases. Germline assignment: CDR1 KGHSH and CDR2 LQKENI. The CDR3 loop spans 15 amino acids. CDR3 nucleotide sequence: TGTGCCAGCTCACCACAGGGGACAGGGGAAGGCGAGCAGGACTTC. It specifies CASSPQGTGEGEQDF.

This clonotype occurred many times. J is TRBJ2-7 and V is TRBV11-2, with 14 bases lining up with TRBD2. Germline CDR1 and CDR2: SGHAT and FQNNGV. V was pared by 5 bases and J by 1 base, with 7 bases of the junction left unmatched. The CDR3 runs to 17 residues. The CDR3 DNA reads TGTGCCAGCAGCCCACCGGGACTAGCGGGGGTTTCCTACGAGCAGTACTTC. It encodes CASSPPGLAGVSYEQYF.

V gene TRBV27 combines with J gene TRBJ2-1; 7 positions agree with TRBD2. The CDR3 totals 14 residues. CDR1 is MNHEY, CDR2 SMNVEV, per germline (reference sequence). Unmatched junction bases numbered 4, after V lost 8 bases and J lost 0 bases. The CDR3: CASGGLGSYNEQFF. The CDR3, as DNA: TGTGCCAGCGGAGGACTAGGCTCCTACAATGAGCAGTTCTTC.

As concerns this clonotype: Possible read error: a much larger clone is one base away. V and J are TRBV19 and TRBJ2-2; D possibly corresponds to TRBD2 (7 bases). Germline V gives CDR1 LNHDA, CDR2 SQIVND (reference sequence). This CDR3 is built from 15 residues. V was trimmed by 8 bases and J by 1 base, leaving 14 bases between them. The CDR3 bases are TGTGCCAGTTCCGGGGGGCTAGTGAACACCGGGGAGCTGTTTTTT. Translating it yields CASSGGLVNTGELFF.

In this sample, this clonotype turned up many times. The rearrangement links TRBV7-8 to TRBJ2-2; D is uncertain. This CDR3 region has 15 residues. Germline V gene lookup returns CDR1 SGHVS and CDR2 FQNEAQ. The germline V and J ends were trimmed by 1 base and 2 bases, with 8 bases remaining between them. CDR3 sequence: CASSLGYLNTGELFF. CDR3 coding DNA: TGTGCCAGCAGCTTAGGTTACCTCAACACCGGGGAGCTGTTTTTT.

The sample holds a few counts of this clonotype. The CDR3 spells CASRVTGGETQYF. The CDR3 nucleotides are TGTGCCAGCAGAGTTACAGGGGGGGAGACCCAGTACTTC. The V gene is TRBV2, the J gene TRBJ2-5; 8 nucleotides align to TRBD1. Germline assignment: CDR1 SNHLY and CDR2 FYNNEI. The CDR3 is 13 residues long. With 6 bases clipped from V and 5 bases from J, the junction kept 5 bases outside the gene matches.

There are many counts of this clonotype. V usage is TRBV7-2 and J usage is TRBJ2-7; D may be TRBD2 (6 bases). This CDR3 has 14 residues. Germline CDR1 SGHTA, CDR2 FQGNSA. V lost 5 bases, J lost 3 bases, and 14 bases lay in between. CDR3 loop: CASSPTGLNYEQYF. CDR3 in DNA: TGTGCCAGCAGCCCTACGGGACTGAACTACGAGCAGTACTTC.